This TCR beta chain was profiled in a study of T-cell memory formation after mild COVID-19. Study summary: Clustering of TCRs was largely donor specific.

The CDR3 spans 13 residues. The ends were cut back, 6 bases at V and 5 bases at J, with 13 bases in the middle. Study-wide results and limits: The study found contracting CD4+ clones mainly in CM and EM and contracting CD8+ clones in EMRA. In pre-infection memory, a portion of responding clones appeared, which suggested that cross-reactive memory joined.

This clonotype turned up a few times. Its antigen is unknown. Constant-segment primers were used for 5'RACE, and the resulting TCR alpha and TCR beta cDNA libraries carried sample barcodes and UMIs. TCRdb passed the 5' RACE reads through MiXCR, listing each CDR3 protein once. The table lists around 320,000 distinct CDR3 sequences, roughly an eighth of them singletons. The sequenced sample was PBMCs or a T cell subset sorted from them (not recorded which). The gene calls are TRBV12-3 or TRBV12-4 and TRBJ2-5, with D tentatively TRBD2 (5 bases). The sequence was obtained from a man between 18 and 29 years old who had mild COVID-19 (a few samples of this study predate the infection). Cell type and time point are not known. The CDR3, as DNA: TGTGCCAGCAGGGATGGAGGTGTGGAGACCCAGTACTTC. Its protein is CASRDGGVETQYF.